Listed here are 29 T cell receptor beta chains from one sample, sequenced in a study of shared clonotypes between healthy human individuals (dated by TCRdb to the early 2020s). The library came from the immunoSEQ multiplex PCR assay. TCRdb holds this immuneACCESS table with in-frame rearrangements only. Some clones are missing; in checked studies, unresolved V genes explain under half, and the rest has no known cause. The sample includes a few million clones, with over 85% observed a single time. The top ten hold roughly 0.15% of the sample. Sequencing was done on a sample of naive CD4+ T cells sorted from blood. Interpreted using the paper, the cell subset or site label stands for: CD45RA+ positively selected. All receptors derive from a young man in good health.

The chain combines TRBV21-1 with TRBJ1-3; the D call of TRBD1 is as the table states it, not checked on the DNA. TRBV21-1 counts as a pseudogene. The CDR3 extends over 18 amino acids. The CDR3 is CASSPTRQVRPSGNTIYF. The CDR3 nucleotides are TGTGCCAGCAGCCCAACCCGGCAGGTCCGCCCTTCTGGAAACACCATATATTTT.

A note on this clone: The same CDR3 can be traced to other DNA sequences in this sample. This sequence joins TRBV9 and TRBJ2-3, with no clear D. This CDR3 has 14 residues. Trimming shortened V by 0 bases and J by 2 bases, and 7 bases separated the two germline ends. In germline, CDR1 is SGDLS, CDR2 YYNGEE. The CDR3 loop reads CASSVGGSTDTQYF. In DNA, the CDR3 is TGTGCCAGCAGCGTAGGTGGGTCCACAGATACGCAGTATTTT. The full variable domain, with the rest looked up from reference TRBV9 and TRBJ2-3, is DSGVTQTPKHLITATGQRVTLRCSPRSGDLSVYWYQQSLDQGLQFLIQYYNGEERAKGNILERFSAQQFPDLHSELNLSSLELGDSALYFCASSVGGSTDTQYFGPGTRLTVL.

This clone showed up just once. In DNA, the CDR3 is TGTGCCAGGACAGGGGGCCAAGCTTTCTTT. Translated, it gives CARTGGQAFF. The chain combines TRBV11-3 with TRBJ1-1, with TRBD1 matching 10 bases. Germline CDR1 is SGHNT and CDR2 is YENEEA. Trimming took 9 bases from V and 9 from J; bases not matched to a gene: 1. The CDR3 spans 10 residues.

This chain uses TRBV6-4 with TRBJ1-2, with 7 bases matching TRBD1. Germline CDR1 is MRHNA and CDR2 is SNTAGT. V lost 4 bases and J lost 8; bases outside the gene matches: 7. This CDR3 spans 13 amino acids. DNA of the CDR3: TGTGCCAGCAGTGGACAGGGAACGGGGGGCTACACCTTC. This codes for CASSGQGTGGYTF.

V is TRBV11-2 and J is TRBJ1-5; D remains ambiguous. CDR1 is SGHAT, CDR2 FQNNGV, per germline. The V end lost 4 bases, the J end lost 0 bases, and 10 bases lay between the germline ends. The CDR3 covers 15 residues. The CDR3 protein is CASSSSPYSNQPQHF. CDR3 sequence (DNA): TGTGCCAGCAGCTCGAGCCCTTATAGCAATCAGCCCCAGCATTTT.

The chain links TRBV7-9 to TRBJ2-2; 7 positions agree with TRBD1. J gave up 5 bases and V 5 bases, and 17 bases lay outside the gene matches. Per germline, CDR1 SEHNR and CDR2 FQNEAQ (reference sequence). CDR3 length equals 18 residues. The DNA for the CDR3 is TGTGCCAGCAGCATGGTAACAATTTTGACAGGGCGGACCGGGGAGCTGTTTTTT. Its translation: CASSMVTILTGRTGELFF.

The chain uses TRBV10-3 and TRBJ1-6, with 7 bases aligning to TRBD1. Germline V gives CDR1 ENHRY, CDR2 SYGVKD. The CDR3 spans 14 residues. J gave up 9 bases and V 8 bases, and 10 bases lay outside the gene matches. CDR3 sequence (DNA): TGTGCCATCGCCACAGGGGAGGGCCTTTCACCCCTCCACTTT. Translating gives CAIATGEGLSPLHF.

The rearrangement joins TRBV28 to TRBJ1-2; 7 nucleotides agree with TRBD1. Germline-derived CDR1 and CDR2 are MDHEN and SYDVKM. V was pared by 5 bases and J by 4 bases, with 10 bases of the junction left unmatched. This CDR3 comprises 15 residues. The chain's CDR3 is CASSGPDRFIYGYTF. CDR3 DNA: TGTGCCAGCAGTGGCCCGGACAGGTTTATCTATGGCTACACCTTC.

The V call is TRBV4-3, the J call TRBJ1-6, with 8 bases aligning to TRBD1. CDR1 is LGHNA and CDR2 is YSLEER in the germline V gene. The CDR3 runs to 18 residues. Losses at the gene ends were 3 bases for V and 1 base for J; bases not matched to a gene: 8. The DNA of the CDR3 is TGCGCCAGCAGCCAGACCGGACAGGGAGGATCCTATAATTCACCCCTCCACTTT. It specifies CASSQTGQGGSYNSPLHF.

Comment on this clone: The sample carries other DNA sequences with the same CDR3. V gene TRBV11-2 combines with J gene TRBJ1-1; D is perhaps TRBD1 (5 bases). The CDR3 runs to 13 residues. Trimming cost V 1 base and J 3 bases, with 6 bases left between them. Germline CDR1 reads SGHAT; CDR2 reads FQNNGV. The DNA for the CDR3 is TGTGCCAGCAGCTTAGCAGGGTACACTGAAGCTTTCTTT. Translating gives CASSLAGYTEAFF. Full variable domain (outside the CDR3, taken from reference TRBV11-2 and TRBJ1-1): EAGVAQSPRYKIIEKRQSVAFWCNPISGHATLYWYQQILGQGPKLLIQFQNNGVVDDSQLPKDRFSAERLKGVDSTLKIQPAKLEDSAVYLCASSLAGYTEAFFGQGTRLTVV.

Remarks on this clone: The same CDR3 arises from other DNA sequences in this sample as well. V gene TRBV4-1 combines with J gene TRBJ2-7; possibly TRBD1 or TRBD2 for D (5 bases each). V lost 3 bases to trimming and J lost 1 base, with 13 bases between them. Germline V lookup: CDR1 MGHRA, CDR2 YSYEKL. The CDR3 loop spans 15 amino acids. The CDR3 loop is CASSQAGTGSYEQYF. The CDR3 DNA sequence: TGCGCCAGCAGCCAGGCCGGGACCGGATCCTACGAGCAGTACTTC.

This clone was seen only a few times. The sample has other DNA sequences that encode this CDR3 too. The rearrangement uses TRBV6-5 and TRBJ2-7; the D is unclear. The germline gives CDR1 MNHEY, CDR2 SVGAGI. Trimming stripped 5 bases from V and 3 bases from J, with 5 bases between. This CDR3 region has 11 residues. For the CDR3, the DNA is TGTGCCAGCAGTACGAACTACGAGCAGTACTTC. Translating it yields CASSTNYEQYF.

The CDR3 coding sequence is TGTGCCAGTCGGACTAGCGGGGGTAATACACGAGATACGCAGTATTTT. This gives the protein CASRTSGGNTRDTQYF. The chain uses TRBV2 and TRBJ2-3; 13 nucleotides line up with TRBD2. The CDR3 spans 16 residues. Germline loops: CDR1 SNHLY, CDR2 FYNNEI. With 9 bases clipped from V and 5 bases from J, the junction kept 11 bases outside the gene matches.

As DNA, the CDR3 is TGTGCCAGCAGCCCCCAGGGTGTTGAGGCCGAGCAGTACTTC. This gives the protein CASSPQGVEAEQYF. V and J are TRBV11-2 and TRBJ2-7; possibly TRBD1 for D (5 bases). Trimming stripped 5 bases from V and 6 bases from J, with 17 bases between. Germline V gene lookup returns CDR1 SGHAT and CDR2 FQNNGV. The CDR3 extends over 14 amino acids.

This chain connects TRBV5-6 to TRBJ2-2; 7 positions agree with TRBD2. In germline, CDR1 is SGHDT, CDR2 YYEEEE. The CDR3 sequence is 15 residues long. The ends lost 1 base at V and 3 bases at J; junction bases unmatched: 3. The CDR3 spells CASSLRTRDTGELFF. The CDR3 region has the DNA TGTGCCAGCAGCTTGCGGACTAGAGACACCGGGGAGCTGTTTTTT.

This chain uses TRBV7-9 with TRBJ2-3; 7 bases line up with TRBD2. Germline CDR1 reads SEHNR; CDR2 reads FQNEAQ (reference sequence). V shed 0 bases and J 6 bases; nucleotides not matched to a gene: 6. This CDR3 has 15 amino acids. The CDR3 nucleotides are TGTGCCAGCAGCTTAGCGACTAGCTCCCCCGATACGCAGTATTTT. This encodes CASSLATSSPDTQYF.

This chain connects TRBV10-3 to TRBJ1-3, with no clear D. V gave up 10 bases and J gave up 0 bases, with 19 bases separating them. CDR3 length equals 16 residues. Germline V gene sequence: CDR1 ENHRY, CDR2 SYGVKD. The CDR3 bases are TGTGCCACGGAAACGTCGGGTATTTACTCTGGAAACACCATATATTTT. Translation: CATETSGIYSGNTIYF.

This chain links TRBV5-1 with TRBJ2-5; no firm D call. Deletions cut 0 bases from V and 5 bases from J, with 8 bases between. The CDR3 is 13 amino acids. Germline CDR1 reads SGHRS; CDR2 reads YFSETQ. The CDR3 nucleotides read TGCGCCAGCAGCTTGGTCGATTTTGAGACCCAGTACTTC. Translating gives CASSLVDFETQYF.

The rearrangement uses TRBV28 and TRBJ1-4; TRBD1 aligns across 9 bases. J gave up 8 bases and V 3 bases, and 7 bases lay outside the gene matches. The germline V gene has CDR1 MDHEN and CDR2 SYDVKM. This CDR3 region has 15 residues. The CDR3 here is CASSFLGDRDEKLFF. CDR3 nucleotides: TGTGCCAGCAGTTTTTTGGGGGACAGGGACGAAAAACTGTTTTTT. Full variable domain (missing parts from reference TRBV28 and TRBJ1-4): DVKVTQSSRYLVKRTGEKVFLECVQDMDHENMFWYRQDPGLGLRLIYFSYDVKMKEKGDIPEGYSVSREKKERFSLILESASTNQTSMYLCASSFLGDRDEKLFFGSGTQLSVL.

V gene TRBV10-2 combines with J gene TRBJ2-7; D may be TRBD1 (5 bases). Germline CDR1 WSHSY, CDR2 SAAADI. Deletions cut 0 bases from V and 2 bases from J, with 11 bases between. The CDR3 runs 15 residues. As DNA, the CDR3 is TGCGCCAGCAGTGAGTCTAGGGGCCACACCTACGAGCAGTACTTC. Its protein product is CASSESRGHTYEQYF.

The gene calls are TRBV5-4 and TRBJ2-1; 12 bases line up with TRBD2. The CDR3 spans 17 residues. Germline lookup yields CDR1 SGHNT and CDR2 YYREEE (reference sequence). The trim removed 4 bases at V and 4 bases at J, leaving 9 bases unmatched. The CDR3: CASSRGGLAGSYNEQFF. CDR3 bases: TGTGCCAGCAGCCGCGGTGGACTAGCGGGGTCATACAATGAGCAGTTCTTC.

This chain joins TRBV6-1 and TRBJ2-2, with 8 bases matching TRBD1. Per germline, CDR1 MNHNS and CDR2 SASEGT. This CDR3 has 15 amino acids. With 5 bases clipped from V and 5 bases from J, the junction kept 7 bases outside the gene matches. CDR3 nucleotide sequence: TGTGCCAGCAGTCCCCAGGGGGCAGGTACCGGGGAGCTGTTTTTT. Its protein product is CASSPQGAGTGELFF.

This rearrangement joins TRBV30 to TRBJ1-5; D not resolved. Per the germline V gene, CDR1 is GTSNPN and CDR2 is SVGIG (reference sequence). With 3 bases removed from V and 6 bases from J, the gap between germline ends came to 12 bases. CDR3 length: 13 amino acids. The CDR3 region is CAWSWNPIQPQHF. The DNA for the CDR3 is TGTGCCTGGAGCTGGAATCCTATTCAGCCCCAGCATTTT.

This rearrangement joins TRBV28 to TRBJ1-5; possible D gene TRBD1, 5 bases. Between the trimmed V and J ends, which lost 0 bases and 6 bases, there was a span of 12 bases. Looked up from germline, CDR1 is MDHEN and CDR2 is SYDVKM. CDR3 length: 15 amino acids. CDR3 DNA sequence: TGTGCCAGCAGTTTATGGGGGCTTGGGCCTCAGCCCCAGCATTTT. Its protein is CASSLWGLGPQPQHF.

The chain carries TRBV7-2 and TRBJ2-1; maybe TRBD2 (5 bases). The CDR3 is made up of 13 amino acids. With 5 bases removed from V and 7 bases from J, the gap between germline ends came to 12 bases. From germline, CDR1 is SGHTA and CDR2 FQGNSA. The DNA for the CDR3 is TGTGCCAGCAGCCCGTTCGGGGAGAATGAGCAGTTCTTC. Translating it yields CASSPFGENEQFF.

Details on this clone: At the DNA level, this CDR3 is encoded by other sequences in the same sample as well. The chain couples TRBV11-2 to TRBJ2-2, with 7 bases identical to TRBD1. This CDR3 has 14 residues. The germline V gene has CDR1 SGHAT and CDR2 FQNNGV. V dropped 5 bases and J dropped 6; count of bases not matched to a gene: 6. CDR3 DNA sequence: TGTGCCAGCAGCCTTGACAGGGTAGCCGGGGAGCTGTTTTTT. It is translated as CASSLDRVAGELFF.

The rearrangement links TRBV6-9 to TRBJ1-1; 8 nucleotides agree with TRBD1. The CDR3 consists of 15 residues. After removal of 8 bases from V and 0 bases from J, the junction contained 8 bases not matched to a gene. Germline CDR1 MNHGY, CDR2 SVAAGI. The CDR3: CASEDRQGMNTEAFF. CDR3 bases: TGTGCCAGCGAGGATCGACAGGGGATGAACACTGAAGCTTTCTTT.

The V call is TRBV2, the J call TRBJ2-7; D is perhaps TRBD1 or TRBD2 (5 bases each). The germline V and J ends were trimmed by 4 bases and 6 bases, with 19 bases remaining between them. The CDR3 has 15 residues. Per germline, CDR1 SNHLY and CDR2 FYNNEI. Here the CDR3 reads CASSAGTVGVFEQYF. For the CDR3, the DNA is TGTGCCAGCAGTGCCGGGACGGTTGGGGTCTTCGAGCAGTACTTC.

Turning to this clone: Distinct nucleotide sequences in the sample also encode this CDR3. The chain recombines TRBV27 with TRBJ2-3; D remains unclear. This CDR3 region has 13 residues. Germline CDR1 and CDR2: MNHEY and SMNVEV (reference sequence). V was clipped by 4 bases and J by 1 base, with 6 bases between them. CDR3 region: CASSYQGTDTQYF. The CDR3 nucleotides read TGTGCCAGCAGTTACCAGGGCACAGATACGCAGTATTTT.